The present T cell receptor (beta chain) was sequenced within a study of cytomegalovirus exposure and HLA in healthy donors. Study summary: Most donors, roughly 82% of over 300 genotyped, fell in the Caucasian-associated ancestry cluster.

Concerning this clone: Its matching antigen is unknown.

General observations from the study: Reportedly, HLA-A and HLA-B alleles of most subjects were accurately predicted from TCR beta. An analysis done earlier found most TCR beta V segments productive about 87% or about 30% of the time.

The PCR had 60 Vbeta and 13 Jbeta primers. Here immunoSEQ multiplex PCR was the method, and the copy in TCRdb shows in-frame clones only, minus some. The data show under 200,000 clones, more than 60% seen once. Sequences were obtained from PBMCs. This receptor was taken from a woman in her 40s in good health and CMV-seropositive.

CDR3 amino acids: CASSLEGRGNYEQYF. The CDR3 nucleotides read TGTGCCAGCAGCTTAGAGGGAAGAGGGAACTACGAGCAGTACTTC. The genes are TRBV7-9 and TRBJ2-7, with D maybe TRBD2 (5 bases). Germline loops: CDR1 SEHNR, CDR2 FQNEAQ (reference sequence). V was pared by 1 base and J by 3 bases, with 13 bases between. The CDR3 is 15 residues long.